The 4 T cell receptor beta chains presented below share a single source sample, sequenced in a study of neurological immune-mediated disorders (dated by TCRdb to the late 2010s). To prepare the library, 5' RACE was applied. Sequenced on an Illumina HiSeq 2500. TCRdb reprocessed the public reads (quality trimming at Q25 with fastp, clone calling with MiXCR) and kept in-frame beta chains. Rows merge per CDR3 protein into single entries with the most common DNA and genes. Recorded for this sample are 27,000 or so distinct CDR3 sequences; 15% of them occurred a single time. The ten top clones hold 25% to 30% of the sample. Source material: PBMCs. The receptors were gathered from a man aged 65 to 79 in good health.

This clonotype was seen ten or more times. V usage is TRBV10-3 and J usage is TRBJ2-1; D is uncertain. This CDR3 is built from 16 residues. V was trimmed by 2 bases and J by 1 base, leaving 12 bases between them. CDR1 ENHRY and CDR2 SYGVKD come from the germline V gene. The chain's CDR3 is CAISEPSRGSYNEQFF. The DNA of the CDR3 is TGTGCCATCAGTGAGCCCTCGAGAGGTTCCTACAATGAGCAGTTCTTC.

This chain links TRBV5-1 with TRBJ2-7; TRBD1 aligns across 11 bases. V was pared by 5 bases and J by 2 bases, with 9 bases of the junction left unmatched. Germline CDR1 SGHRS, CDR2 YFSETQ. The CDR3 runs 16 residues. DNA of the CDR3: TGCGCCAGCAGACTCAGCCCGGGACAGGGGGCCTACGAGCAGTACTTC. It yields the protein CASRLSPGQGAYEQYF.

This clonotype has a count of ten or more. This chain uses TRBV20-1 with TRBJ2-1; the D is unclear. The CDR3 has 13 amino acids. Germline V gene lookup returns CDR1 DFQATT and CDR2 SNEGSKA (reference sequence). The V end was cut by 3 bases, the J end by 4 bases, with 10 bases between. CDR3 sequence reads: CSARVSAYNEQFF. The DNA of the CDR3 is TGCAGTGCTAGGGTCTCTGCTTACAATGAGCAGTTCTTC.

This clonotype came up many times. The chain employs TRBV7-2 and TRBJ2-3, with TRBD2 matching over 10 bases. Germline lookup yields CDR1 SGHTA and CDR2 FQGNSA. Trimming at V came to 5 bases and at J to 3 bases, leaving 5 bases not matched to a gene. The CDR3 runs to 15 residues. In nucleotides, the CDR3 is TGTGCCAGCAGCCAGCGGGGGGGCCTGACAGATACGCAGTATTTT. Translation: CASSQRGGLTDTQYF.